What follows are 26 T cell receptor beta chains derived from one specimen sequenced in a study of brain T cells in children with intractable seizures. The protocol was immunoSEQ multiplex PCR, while the TCRdb copy is restricted to in-frame clones and leaves out a portion. This sample has about 350,000 clones, with over 90% found just once. The time point was: blood from clinic visit 5 months post-surgery; TSC patient then seizure free. The sample consisted of peripheral blood, taken less than 6 months after surgery. All receptors come from a boy younger than two with tuberous sclerosis and intractable seizures.

The rearrangement uses TRBV24-1 and TRBJ2-1; TRBD2 agrees at 11 bases. The length of the CDR3 is 17 residues. The germline V gene encodes CDR1 KGHDR and CDR2 SFDVKD. V was pared by 2 bases and J by 3 bases, with 5 bases of the junction left unmatched. CDR3 in amino acids: CATSDYAGTSGYNEQFF. The CDR3 nucleotides read TGTGCCACCAGTGATTATGCCGGGACTAGCGGCTACAATGAGCAGTTCTTC.

The chain links TRBV10-3 to TRBJ1-2; 8 bases align to TRBD1. Germline CDR1 ENHRY, CDR2 SYGVKD. The V and J ends lost 7 bases and 4 bases, in that order; junction bases with no gene match: 8. This CDR3 region has 14 residues. CDR3 residues: CAITEDRVGYGYTF. CDR3 bases: TGTGCCATCACCGAGGACAGGGTGGGCTATGGCTACACCTTC.

The J gene is TRBJ1-5, the V gene TRBV7-9, with D hard to call. The CDR3 has 14 residues. V lost 2 bases, J lost 4 bases, and 9 bases lay in between. Germline-derived CDR1 and CDR2 are SEHNR and FQNEAQ (reference sequence). The CDR3 spells CASSLRGVNQPQHF. The CDR3 DNA reads as TGTGCCAGCAGCTTACGGGGAGTAAATCAGCCCCAGCATTTT. Full variable domain (missing parts from reference TRBV7-9 and TRBJ1-5): DTGVSQNPRHKITKRGQNVTFRCDPISEHNRLYWYRQTLGQGPEFLTYFQNEAQLEKSRLLSDRFSAERPKGSFSTLEIQRTEQGDSAMYLCASSLRGVNQPQHFGDGTRLSIL.

This clone has only one observation. The chain is built from TRBV5-1 and TRBJ2-1; perhaps D is TRBD1 or TRBD2 (6 bases each). V lost 0 bases to trimming and J lost 16 bases, with 11 bases between them. The CDR3 is 11 residues long. Germline values: CDR1 SGHRS, CDR2 YFSETQ. The CDR3 DNA sequence: TGCGCCAGCAGCTTGGACAGGGAGGCATTCTTC. Protein: CASSLDREAFF.

The J gene is TRBJ2-5, the V gene TRBV2; the D gene is possibly TRBD1 (6 bases). Germline V gene lookup returns CDR1 SNHLY and CDR2 FYNNEI. V was shortened by 2 bases and J by 5 bases, with 15 bases between the two germline ends. CDR3 size: 15 residues. CDR3 coding DNA: TGTGCCAGCAGTGAAAAGACAGGACGAGGGGAGACCCAGTACTTC. Amino acid sequence: CASSEKTGRGETQYF.

This clone has only one observation. This rearrangement joins TRBV5-6 to TRBJ2-1; D tentatively fits TRBD1 or TRBD2 (6 bases each). V was clipped by 0 bases and J by 8 bases, with 15 bases between them. Looked up from germline, CDR1 is SGHDT and CDR2 is YYEEEE. The length of the CDR3 is 15 residues. Written as DNA, the CDR3 is TGTGCCAGCAGCTTGGGTGACGGGGGCTGGGATGAGCAGTTCTTC. Translating it yields CASSLGDGGWDEQFF. Full variable domain (outside the CDR3, taken from reference TRBV5-6 and TRBJ2-1): DAGVTQSPTHLIKTRGQQVTLRCSPKSGHDTVSWYQQALGQGPQFIFQYYEEEERQRGNFPDRFSGHQFPNYSSELNVNALLLGDSALYLCASSLGDGGWDEQFFGPGTRLTVL.

The rearrangement joins TRBV4-1 to TRBJ1-2; no definite D call. The CDR3 sequence is 16 residues long. V dropped 0 bases and J dropped 8 bases, with 19 bases sitting between them. Germline CDR1 MGHRA, CDR2 YSYEKL. The CDR3 protein is CASSQDPGSLSVGYTF. CDR3 DNA: TGCGCCAGCAGCCAAGATCCTGGGTCCCTCTCTGTAGGCTACACCTTC.

V and J are TRBV5-8 and TRBJ1-5; D gene ambiguous. The CDR3 contains 16 residues. Germline lookup yields CDR1 SGHTS and CDR2 YDEGEE. Between the trimmed V and J ends, which lost 3 bases and 0 bases, there was a span of 13 bases. DNA of the CDR3: TGTGCCAGCAGCTGGGTAGTGGAATATAGCAATCAGCCCCAGCATTTT. This codes for CASSWVVEYSNQPQHF.

The chain combines TRBV2 with TRBJ2-6; TRBD2 agrees at 8 bases. The CDR3 runs 15 residues. Trimming cost V 9 bases and J 2 bases; bases outside gene matches: 6. CDR1 and CDR2 from the germline V gene are SNHLY and FYNNEI. CDR3 amino acids: CARREGKAGANVLTF. In DNA form, the CDR3 reads TGTGCCAGACGGGAGGGAAAGGCTGGGGCCAACGTCCTGACTTTC.

This sequence joins TRBV24-1 and TRBJ2-2, with 9 bases identical to TRBD2. There are 16 residues in the CDR3. Germline V gene data show CDR1 as KGHDR and CDR2 as SFDVKD. Germline trimming cut 3 bases from V and 1 base from J; bases unmatched to any gene: 2. CDR3 DNA sequence: TGTGCCACCAGTGATAGTAGCGGGGGGAACACCGGGGAGCTGTTTTTT. Residues: CATSDSSGGNTGELFF.

This sequence joins TRBV15 and TRBJ2-7; 7 bases align to TRBD2. The ends lost 8 bases at V and 2 bases at J; junction bases unmatched: 3. The germline gives CDR1 LNHNV, CDR2 YYDKDF (reference sequence). The CDR3 spans 12 residues. CDR3 loop: CATGGGPYEQYF. CDR3 bases: TGTGCCACCGGGGGGGGACCCTACGAGCAGTACTTC.

Notes on this clone: Other nucleotide sequences from this sample produce the same CDR3. V usage is TRBV3-1 (or the pseudogene TRBV3-2) and J usage is TRBJ2-7, with 7 positions matching TRBD1. The CDR3 spans 13 residues. V lost 4 bases to trimming and J lost 3 bases; unmatched junction nucleotides: 3. Per germline, CDR1 LGHDT and CDR2 YNNKEL (reference sequence). The DNA for the CDR3 is TGTGCCAGCAGCCGGACAGGAGGCTACGAGCAGTACTTC. This codes for CASSRTGGYEQYF.

The V and J genes are TRBV30 and TRBJ1-1, with unresolved D. The germline CDR1 and CDR2 sequences are GTSNPN and SVGIG (reference sequence). The CDR3 runs to 12 residues. V gave up 0 bases and J gave up 8 bases, with 10 bases separating them. CDR3 DNA sequence: TGTGCCTGGAGTGTACTGCGGGCGGAAGCTTTCTTT. This encodes CAWSVLRAEAFF.

The chain links TRBV5-1 to TRBJ2-3; 13 nucleotides align to TRBD2. The ends lost 0 bases at V and 6 bases at J; junction bases unmatched: 1. Per germline, CDR1 SGHRS and CDR2 YFSETQ. The CDR3 has 15 residues. The CDR3 protein is CASSLVTSGGDTQYF. The CDR3 bases are TGCGCCAGCAGCTTGGTGACTAGCGGGGGGGATACGCAGTATTTT.

The rearrangement links TRBV6-1 to TRBJ2-1, with 8 positions matching TRBD2. V shed 3 bases, J shed 13 bases, and the junction held 8 bases outside the gene matches. Germline V gene data show CDR1 as MNHNS and CDR2 as SASEGT. There are 13 residues in the CDR3. The CDR3 loop is CASSDPHSGKQFF. For the CDR3, the DNA is TGTGCCAGCAGTGACCCGCATAGCGGGAAACAGTTCTTC.

The chain combines TRBV7-8 with TRBJ1-1; D is perhaps TRBD1 (5 bases). In germline, CDR1 is SGHVS, CDR2 FQNEAQ. V dropped 5 bases and J dropped 0 bases, with 13 bases sitting between them. The CDR3 is made up of 15 amino acids. The CDR3 coding sequence is TGTGCCAGCAGCCTCCGGGACTCTATGAACACTGAAGCTTTCTTT. Protein sequence: CASSLRDSMNTEAFF.

The rearrangement links TRBV19 to TRBJ1-5, with a weak D call TRBD1 (5 bases). Looked up from germline, CDR1 is LNHDA and CDR2 is SQIVND (reference sequence). Between the trimmed V and J ends, which lost 7 bases and 2 bases, there was a span of 9 bases. The CDR3 consists of 13 residues. The CDR3: CASKIRGNQPQHF. Written as DNA, the CDR3 is TGTGCCAGTAAAATCAGGGGCAATCAGCCCCAGCATTTT.

The chain has TRBV10-3 and TRBJ2-7; D call uncertain. Trimming removed 0 bases from V and 2 bases from J, with 5 bases in between. CDR3 length: 13 residues. In germline, CDR1 is ENHRY, CDR2 SYGVKD. In nucleotides, the CDR3 is TGTGCCATCAGTGAGTCGTCAGCCTACGAGCAGTACTTC. It codes for CAISESSAYEQYF.

Worth noting for this clone: Other nucleotide sequences from this sample produce the same CDR3. This chain connects TRBV24-1 to TRBJ2-3; a possible D gene is TRBD2 (6 bases). Germline V gene data show CDR1 as KGHDR and CDR2 as SFDVKD. CDR3 length: 13 residues. The V and J ends lost 6 bases and 1 base respectively, with 7 bases between them. The CDR3 here is CATSSGGTDTQYF. CDR3 sequence (DNA): TGTGCCACCAGTTCGGGGGGCACAGATACGCAGTATTTT.

This chain links TRBV6-1 with TRBJ2-7; TRBD2 agrees at 8 bases. V gave up 4 bases and J gave up 6 bases; unmatched junction bases: 14. The V gene's germline CDR1 is MNHNS and CDR2 SASEGT. The CDR3 loop spans 16 amino acids. The CDR3, as DNA: TGTGCCAGCAGTGTCGAATTAAGCGGGAGTCTTGGCGAGCAGTACTTC. As protein: CASSVELSGSLGEQYF.

The chain has TRBV5-5 and TRBJ2-7; the match to TRBD1 covers 7 bases. After removal of 4 bases from V and 2 bases from J, the junction contained 3 bases not matched to a gene. Germline loops: CDR1 SGHKS, CDR2 YYEKEE (reference sequence). The CDR3 covers 13 residues. Here the CDR3 reads CASSPTGTYEQYF. The CDR3 DNA is TGTGCCAGCAGCCCGACAGGGACCTACGAGCAGTACTTC.

The chain links TRBV2 to TRBJ1-1; D is unresolved. CDR1 is SNHLY and CDR2 is FYNNEI in the germline V gene. This CDR3 spans 15 amino acids. The V gene lost 5 bases and the J gene lost 1 base, with 14 bases spanning the gap. In DNA, the CDR3 is TGTGCCAGCAGTACTCTTGGACGGAGGAACACTGAAGCTTTCTTT. Its translation is CASSTLGRRNTEAFF.

The V gene is TRBV9, the J gene TRBJ2-3; no clear D. This CDR3 spans 15 amino acids. From germline, CDR1 is SGDLS and CDR2 YYNGEE. V was cut by 0 bases and J by 5 bases, with 13 bases left in between. The CDR3: CASSVEPIAQDTQYF. CDR3 nucleotide sequence: TGTGCCAGCAGCGTAGAACCCATTGCGCAAGATACGCAGTATTTT.

J is TRBJ2-7 and V is TRBV27; a weak D match, TRBD2 (6 bases). This CDR3 region has 15 residues. The germline CDR1 and CDR2 sequences are MNHEY and SMNVEV (reference sequence). Trimming removed 3 bases from V and 5 bases from J, with 17 bases in between. In DNA, the CDR3 is TGTGCCAGCAGTTTTCGGGACGCCCGGGGGAACGAGCAGTACTTC. Translated, it gives CASSFRDARGNEQYF.

This chain uses TRBV30 with TRBJ1-1; 8 positions match TRBD1. CDR1 and CDR2 from the germline V gene are GTSNPN and SVGIG (reference sequence). The CDR3 totals 14 residues. Trimming took 2 bases from V and 6 from J; bases not matched to a gene: 8. This CDR3 reads CAWSLFTGGSEAFF. The CDR3 coding sequence is TGTGCCTGGAGTCTGTTTACAGGGGGATCTGAAGCTTTCTTT.

The genes are TRBV3-1 (or the pseudogene TRBV3-2) and TRBJ2-5; no firm D call. Germline CDR1 is LGHDT and CDR2 is YNNKEL (reference sequence). This CDR3 is 13 amino acids long. The germline V and J ends were trimmed by 3 bases and 2 bases, with 7 bases remaining between them. The chain's CDR3 is CASSQVGQETQYF. The CDR3 DNA follows: TGTGCCAGCAGCCAGGTGGGGCAAGAGACCCAGTACTTC.